This T cell receptor beta chain appears in the sequencing data of a study of molecular identifiers for immune sequencing clone quantification. General observations from the study: Jurkat TCR RNA spiked in from one cell (amid 960,000 or so naive cells) was reportedly detectable. Barcode collisions between identical TCR molecules could shrink estimates of highly expanded clone sizes.

Germline loops: CDR1 SGHVS, CDR2 FNYEAQ. The CDR3 sequence is 12 residues long. V was cut by 5 bases and J by 6 bases, with 11 bases left in between. Sorting was used to obtain naive CD8 T cells (CD8+CD4-CCR7+CD45RA+). On this clonotype itself: Its specificity is not known.

As previously described, bulk TCR libraries were made using listed TCR primers. In TCRdb, the PCR reads were re-called with MiXCR into one record per CDR3 protein. The sample has 300,000 to 400,000 distinct CDR3 sequences; roughly a quarter are singletons. Sequencing was carried out using naive CD8+ T cells from blood, with Jurkat cell RNA spiked in. The subset: FACS-sorted CD8+CD4-CCR7+CD45RA+ naive T cells. This clonotype originated in a human donor in good health. Some libraries in this study had Jurkat cell RNA spiked in. This rearrangement joins TRBV7-6 to TRBJ2-7; the D is unclear. The CDR3 reads CASSTLPGEQYF. The CDR3 nucleotides are TGTGCCAGCAGCACTTTACCGGGCGAGCAGTACTTC.